Sequencing of this T cell receptor beta chain was carried out in a study of beta chain features in type 1 diabetes. TCRB transcripts that were expressed got sequenced, as all of the isolated RNA had been reverse transcribed. The protocol was immunoSEQ multiplex PCR, while the TCRdb copy is restricted to in-frame clones and leaves out a portion. Among roughly 150,000 clones, 8% to 9.5% were seen once, and the ten largest hold around 0.56%. For this clone: What it binds is unknown. One end of the junction is discordant with germline, which a read error may explain.

General study findings and limits: High-TCR-expressing cells could be over-represented by cDNA sequencing. The study found moderately but significantly shorter TCRB CDR3s in all four CD4+ subsets of Type 1 diabetes patients.

This sequence originates from a woman aged 18-30 years with type 1 diabetes. The sequenced material came from central memory CD4+ T cells from blood.

DNA for the CDR3: TGTGCTAGCAGCCCACAGGGAGTGCAGCCCCAGCATTTT. Translating gives CASSPQGVQPQHF. The chain links TRBV7-7 to TRBJ1-5; D is perhaps TRBD1 (6 bases). This CDR3 contains 13 residues. Germline lookup yields CDR1 SSHAT and CDR2 FNYEAQ (reference sequence).